The source of this T cell receptor beta chain is a study of T cell responses to AZD1222 COVID-19 vaccine. Study observations and caveats: Unmutated variant regions reportedly attract nearly half of all spike-specific TCRs. The donor cohort was predominantly white British with a female majority, and clonal diversity may have been underestimated. Just five or six AZD1222 recipients tested seropositive at baseline. Distributed over spike, vaccine-associated CD4 TCRs predominated at 160-218 and 743-854.

As for this clone: What it binds is unknown.

Produced via immunoSEQ multiplex PCR; TCRdb's table is partial and in-frame only. The sample contains 140,000 to 150,000 clones, 85% to 95% of which appear only once. The CDR3 sequence is 14 residues long. The germline V gene encodes CDR1 WSHSY and CDR2 SAAADI. With 6 bases removed from V and 4 bases from J, the gap between germline ends came to 12 bases. The material was peripheral blood, obtained on day 0 of MenACWY control vaccination. V gene TRBV10-2 combines with J gene TRBJ2-2; no definite D call. This TCR derives from an adult in good health. The CDR3 DNA sequence: TGCGCCAGCAGATTGCCACCCACCACCGGGGAGCTGTTTTTT. Protein product: CASRLPPTTGELFF.